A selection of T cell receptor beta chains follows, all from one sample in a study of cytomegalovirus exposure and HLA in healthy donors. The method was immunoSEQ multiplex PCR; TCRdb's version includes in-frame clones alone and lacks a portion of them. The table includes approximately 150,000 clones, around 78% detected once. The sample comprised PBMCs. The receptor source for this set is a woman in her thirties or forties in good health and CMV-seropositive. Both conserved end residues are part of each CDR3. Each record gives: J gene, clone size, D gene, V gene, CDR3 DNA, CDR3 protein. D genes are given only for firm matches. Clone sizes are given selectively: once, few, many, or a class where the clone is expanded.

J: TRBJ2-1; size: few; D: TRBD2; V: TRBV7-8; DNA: TGTGCCAGCAGTTTAGGACTAGCGTCCTACAATGAGCAGTTCTTC; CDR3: CASSLGLASYNEQFF
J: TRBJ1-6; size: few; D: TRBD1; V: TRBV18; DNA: TGTGCCAGCTCAGGCGGACAGGGACATTCACCCCTCCACTTT; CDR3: CASSGGQGHSPLHF
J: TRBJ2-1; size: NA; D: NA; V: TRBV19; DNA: TGTGCCAGTAGTGGCACAGGGCTTAGTGGGGACGAGCAGTTCTTC; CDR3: CASSGTGLSGDEQFF
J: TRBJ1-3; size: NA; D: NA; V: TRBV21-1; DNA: TGTGCCAGCAGCAAAGTCTTCTCTGGAAACACCATATATTTT; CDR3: CASSKVFSGNTIYF
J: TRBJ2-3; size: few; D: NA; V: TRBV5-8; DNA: TGTGCCAGCAGCTTTAGGGAGTTAACACGGAATACGCAGTATTTT; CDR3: CASSFRELTRNTQYF
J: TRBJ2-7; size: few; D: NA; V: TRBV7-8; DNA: TGTGCCAGCAGCTTAGGTACAGGCCCCTACGAGCAGTACTTC; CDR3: CASSLGTGPYEQYF
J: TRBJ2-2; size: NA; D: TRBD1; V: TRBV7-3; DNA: TGTGCCAGCAGCCCAAAGACAGGGGCCGGGGAGCTGTTTTTT; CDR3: CASSPKTGAGELFF
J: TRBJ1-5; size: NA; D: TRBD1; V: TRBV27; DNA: TGTGCCAGCAGCGGACAGGGGGGTCAGCCCCAGCATTTT; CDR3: CASSGQGGQPQHF
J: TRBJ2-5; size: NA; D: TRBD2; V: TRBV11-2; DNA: TGTGCCAGCAGCTTACTAGCGGGATGGCAAGAGACCCAGTACTTC; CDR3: CASSLLAGWQETQYF
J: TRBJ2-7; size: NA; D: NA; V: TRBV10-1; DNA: TGCGCCAGCAGCCAGGGATACTCCTACGAGCAGTACTTC; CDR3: CASSQGYSYEQYF
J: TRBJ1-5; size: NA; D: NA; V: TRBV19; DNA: TGTGCCAGTAGTATAGATGCGGGGAGCACCCGGAATAGCAATCAGCCCCAGCATTTT; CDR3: CASSIDAGSTRNSNQPQHF
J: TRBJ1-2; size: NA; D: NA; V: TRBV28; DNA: TGTGCCACCCCGGGGAGCGGGGGAGGCTACACCTTC; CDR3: CATPGSGGGYTF
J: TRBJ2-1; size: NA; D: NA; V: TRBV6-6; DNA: TGTGCCAGCAGTCCCCGAGATGAGCAGTTCTTC; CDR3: CASSPRDEQFF
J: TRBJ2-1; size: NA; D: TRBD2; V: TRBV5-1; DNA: TGCGCCAGCAATGTAGCGGGAGGTTACAATGAGCAGTTCTTC; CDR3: CASNVAGGYNEQFF
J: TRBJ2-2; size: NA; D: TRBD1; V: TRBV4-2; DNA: TGTGCCAGCAGCCAACGCGGACAGGCCAATCTCGCCGGGGAGCTGTTTTTT; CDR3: CASSQRGQANLAGELFF
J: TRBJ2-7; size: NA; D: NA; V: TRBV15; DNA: TGTGCCACCAGCAGAGGTGGAGACAGCTACGAGCAGTACTTC; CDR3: CATSRGGDSYEQYF
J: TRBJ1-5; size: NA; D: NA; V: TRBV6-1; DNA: TGTGCCAGCAGGTCACAGGGAAATAGCAATCAGCCCCAGCATTTT; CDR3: CASRSQGNSNQPQHF
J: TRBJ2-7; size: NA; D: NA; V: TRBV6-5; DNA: TGTGCCAGCAGCTATAGCAGTGGCGGGGCGTACGAGCAGTACTTC; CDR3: CASSYSSGGAYEQYF
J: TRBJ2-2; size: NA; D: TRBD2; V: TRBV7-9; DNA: TGTGCCAGCAGCTTAGTGGGTAGCGGGTCCGCGAACACCGGGGAGCTGTTTTTT; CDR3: CASSLVGSGSANTGELFF
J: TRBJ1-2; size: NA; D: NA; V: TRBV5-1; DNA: TGCGCCAGCAGCTTGGAGGCAGGGATAGCTAACTATGGCTACACCTTC; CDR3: CASSLEAGIANYGYTF
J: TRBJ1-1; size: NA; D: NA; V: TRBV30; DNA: TGTGCCTGGAGTGTAACGCCGCGGACTGAAGCTTTCTTT; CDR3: CAWSVTPRTEAFF
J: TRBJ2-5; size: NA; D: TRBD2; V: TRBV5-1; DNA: TGCGCCAGCAGCTTGGGCGGGAGAGAGACCCAGTACTTC; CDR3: CASSLGGRETQYF
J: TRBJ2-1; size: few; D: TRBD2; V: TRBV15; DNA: TGTGCCACCAGAAGCGGACTAGCGGATTACAATGAGCAGTTCTTC; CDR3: CATRSGLADYNEQFF
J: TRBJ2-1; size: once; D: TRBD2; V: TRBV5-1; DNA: TGCGCCAGCAGGCCGGGACTAGCGGGAAACAATGAGCAGTTCTTC; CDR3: CASRPGLAGNNEQFF
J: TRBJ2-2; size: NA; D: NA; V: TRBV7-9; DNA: TGTGCCAGCAGCTTAAAAGGGAGTGGAACCGGGGAGCTGTTTTTT; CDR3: CASSLKGSGTGELFF
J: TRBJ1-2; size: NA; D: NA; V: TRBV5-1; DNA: TGCGCCAGCAGCTCCTCCCCAGGGTACTATGGCTACACCTTC; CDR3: CASSSSPGYYGYTF
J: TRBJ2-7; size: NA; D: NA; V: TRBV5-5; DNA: TGTGCCAGCAGCTTTTCTTCAGGGACCTACGAGCAGTACTTC; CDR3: CASSFSSGTYEQYF
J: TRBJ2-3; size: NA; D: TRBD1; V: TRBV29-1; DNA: TGCAGCGTCTCCACAGGGGCAGATACGCAGTATTTT; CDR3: CSVSTGADTQYF
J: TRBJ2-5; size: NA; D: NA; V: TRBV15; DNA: TGTGCCACCAGCAGGCGGGGCAGCCAAGAGACCCAGTACTTC; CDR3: CATSRRGSQETQYF
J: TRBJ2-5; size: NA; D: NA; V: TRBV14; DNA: TGTGCCAGCAGCCCCGGACAGCATTTAGCCTACCAAGGAACCCAGTACTTC; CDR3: CASSPGQHLAYQGTQYF
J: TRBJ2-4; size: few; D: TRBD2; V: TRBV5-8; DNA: TGTGCCAGCAGCCCAACGGGAGGAAGCGGGAGGTACATTCAGTACTTC; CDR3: CASSPTGGSGRYIQYF
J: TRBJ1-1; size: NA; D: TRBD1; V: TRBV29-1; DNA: TGCAGCGCTAGGGACAGCTTTCAAACTGAAGCTTTCTTT; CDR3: CSARDSFQTEAFF
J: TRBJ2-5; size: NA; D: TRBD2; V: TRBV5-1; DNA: TGCGCCAGCAGCCACTCCCTAGCGGAAGAGACCCAGTACTTC; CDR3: CASSHSLAEETQYF
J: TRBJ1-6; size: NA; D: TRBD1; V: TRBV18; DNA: TGTGCCAGCTCACGCGACAGGGATTCACCCCTCCACTTT; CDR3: CASSRDRDSPLHF
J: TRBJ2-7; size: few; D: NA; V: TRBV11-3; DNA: TGTGCCAGCAGCTTATGGGGGCAAGGGTACGAGCAGTACTTC; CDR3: CASSLWGQGYEQYF
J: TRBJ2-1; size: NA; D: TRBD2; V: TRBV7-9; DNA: TGTGCCAGCAGCTCCACCGGGACTAGCGCATACAATGAGCAGTTCTTC; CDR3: CASSSTGTSAYNEQFF
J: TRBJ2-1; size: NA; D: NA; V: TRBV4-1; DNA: TGCGCCAGCAGCCAAGGAGGGAACATGATACGAAGCTCCTACAATGAGCAGTTCTTC; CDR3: CASSQGGNMIRSSYNEQFF
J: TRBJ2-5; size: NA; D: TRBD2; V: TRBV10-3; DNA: TGTGCCATCAGTGGCGGGACTAGCGGGAGGAAAGAGACCCAGTACTTC; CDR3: CAISGGTSGRKETQYF
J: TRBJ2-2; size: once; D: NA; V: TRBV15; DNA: TGTGCCACCTCACTCGGGAGTGCCGGGGAGCTGTTTTTT; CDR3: CATSLGSAGELFF
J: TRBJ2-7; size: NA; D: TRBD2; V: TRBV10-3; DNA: TGTGCCATCAGTGAGCAAGCGGGAGGCCCCTACGAGCAGTACTTC; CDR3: CAISEQAGGPYEQYF